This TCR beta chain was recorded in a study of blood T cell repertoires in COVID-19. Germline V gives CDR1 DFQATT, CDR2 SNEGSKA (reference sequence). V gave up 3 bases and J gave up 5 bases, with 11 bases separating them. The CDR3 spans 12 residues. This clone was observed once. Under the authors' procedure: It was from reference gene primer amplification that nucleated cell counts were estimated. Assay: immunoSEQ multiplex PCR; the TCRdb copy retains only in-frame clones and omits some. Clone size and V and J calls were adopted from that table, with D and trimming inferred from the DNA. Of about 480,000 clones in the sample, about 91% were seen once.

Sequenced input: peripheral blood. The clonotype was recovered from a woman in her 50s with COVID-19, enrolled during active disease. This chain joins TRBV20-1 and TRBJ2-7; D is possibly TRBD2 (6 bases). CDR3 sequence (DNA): TGCAGTGCTAGTGGGGCGGGGAACGAGCAGTACTTC. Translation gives CSASGAGNEQYF.